The 31 T cell receptor beta chains presented below share a single source sample, sequenced in a study of CD8 T cells in Susac syndrome. cDNA came from around 0.5 to 1 ug RNA primed by random hexamers. MiXCR, run by TCRdb on the immunoSEQ multiplex PCR reads, gives a single entry per CDR3 protein. The sample holds about 250,000 distinct CDR3 sequences, 93% seen once. The specimen sequenced was CD4+ T cells from PBMCs. The source of these receptors is a human donor with multiple sclerosis.

This chain connects TRBV27 to TRBJ2-7; TRBD1 agrees at 8 bases. Germline V gives CDR1 MNHEY, CDR2 SMNVEV (reference sequence). The CDR3 runs 16 residues. Losses at the gene ends were 3 bases for V and 2 bases for J; bases not matched to a gene: 9. The DNA of the CDR3 is TGTGCCAGCAGTTTCCTCGCAGGGGGCCTTCCCTACGAGCAGTACGTC. This gives the protein CASSFLAGGLPYEQYV.

CDR3 loop: CASSYSTGDTYEQYF. The CDR3 DNA reads as TGTGCCAGCAGTTACTCGACAGGTGACACCTACGAGCAGTACTTC. The J gene is TRBJ2-7, the V gene TRBV6-5, with a possible D match to TRBD1 (6 bases). CDR3 length equals 15 residues. V was cut by 0 bases and J by 2 bases, with 11 bases left in between. Per the germline V gene, CDR1 is MNHEY and CDR2 is SVGAGI.

The rearrangement links TRBV3-1 to TRBJ1-1, with TRBD1 as a possible D gene (5 bases). Looked up from germline, CDR1 is LGHDT and CDR2 is YNNKEL (reference sequence). V was clipped by 5 bases and J by 7 bases, with 17 bases between them. The length of the CDR3 is 14 residues. CDR3 in amino acids: CASSARGGFGEAFF. Written as DNA, the CDR3 is TGTGCCAGCAGCGCCCGTGGGGGGTTCGGTGAAGCTTTCTTT.

V is TRBV28 and J is TRBJ1-1, with TRBD1 matching over 7 bases. The CDR3 covers 11 residues. Unmatched junction bases numbered 3, after V lost 10 bases and J lost 4 bases. Germline loops: CDR1 MDHEN, CDR2 SYDVKM. DNA for the CDR3: TGTGCCACCGGGGACAGCACTGAAGCTTTCTTT. Translating it yields CATGDSTEAFF.

V usage is TRBV3-1 and J usage is TRBJ1-5; 8 bases are a match to TRBD1. The CDR3 runs 18 residues. CDR1 is LGHDT, CDR2 YNNKEL, per germline (reference sequence). Germline trimming cut 1 base from V and 3 bases from J; bases unmatched to any gene: 11. The CDR3 region is CASSQGRTGMDYNQPQHF. CDR3 sequence (DNA): TGTGCCAGCAGCCAAGGGCGGACAGGGATGGATTACAATCAGCCCCAGCATTTT.

This clonotype was observed a handful of times. The V call is TRBV7-2, the J call TRBJ2-1; D is possibly TRBD1 (6 bases). The germline V gene encodes CDR1 SGHTA and CDR2 FQGNSA. The CDR3 is 14 residues long. V lost 5 bases, J lost 6 bases, and 14 bases lay in between. CDR3 sequence reads: CASSTTGPPNEQFF. In DNA form, the CDR3 reads TGTGCCAGCAGCACCACAGGGCCGCCCAATGAGCAGTTCTTC.

The CDR3 coding sequence is TGCAGCGTTGAAAGCCTTCTCGGACATCCCTGGGGAGATACGCAGTATTTT. Its protein product is CSVESLLGHPWGDTQYF. This chain uses TRBV29-1 with TRBJ2-3, with D possibly TRBD1 on 5 matching bases. With 2 bases removed from V and 5 bases from J, the gap between germline ends came to 23 bases. CDR3 length: 17 residues. From germline, CDR1 is SQVTM and CDR2 ANQGSEA.

This clonotype turned up a few times. The chain is built from TRBV6-1 and TRBJ1-5; D not certain. CDR3 length equals 14 residues. Per germline, CDR1 MNHNS and CDR2 SASEGT. V lost 5 bases and J lost 5, with 13 bases in between. The CDR3 region has the DNA TGTGCCAGCAGTCCCGAGCAGAGTTATCAGCCCCAGCATTTT. Protein sequence: CASSPEQSYQPQHF.

The V and J genes are TRBV12-3 or TRBV12-4 and TRBJ1-1; no clear D. The V end lost 2 bases, the J end lost 5 bases, and 12 bases lay between the germline ends. CDR3 length equals 14 residues. Here the CDR3 reads CASSLRRDRTEAFF. The CDR3 DNA follows: TGTGCCAGCAGTTTACGCCGGGATCGGACTGAAGCTTTCTTT.

Of note for this clonotype: Its ends do not fully match the called genes, so a read error is possible. This chain links TRBV4-1 with TRBJ2-2, with D possibly being TRBD1 (6 bases). CDR1 is MGHRA, CDR2 YSYEKL, per germline. This CDR3 contains 14 residues. The CDR3 DNA reads as TGCGCCAGCGGCCAAGGGGGTTACACCGGGGAGCTGTTTTTT. Its protein is CASGQGGYTGELFF.

J is TRBJ1-5 and V is TRBV15; tentatively, D is TRBD1 (5 bases). The CDR3 has 15 residues. V shed 4 bases and J shed 0 bases, with 10 bases lying between them. Germline values: CDR1 LNHNV, CDR2 YYDKDF (reference sequence). The CDR3, as DNA: TGTGCCACCAGCAATCAGGGCCCTAGCAATCAGCCCCAGCATTTT. This gives the protein CATSNQGPSNQPQHF.

This chain uses TRBV20-1 with TRBJ2-1, with TRBD2 matching 9 bases. Germline loops: CDR1 DFQATT, CDR2 SNEGSKA (reference sequence). V lost 0 bases, J lost 1 base, and 1 base stayed unmatched. The CDR3 is 15 residues long. In nucleotides, the CDR3 is TGCAGTGCTAGAGAGAGCGGGGGGTCCTACAATGAGCAGTTCTTC. As protein: CSARESGGSYNEQFF.

This clonotype has only one observation. The J gene is TRBJ2-5, the V gene TRBV15; TRBD1 agrees at 8 bases. CDR3 size: 15 residues. The germline V gene encodes CDR1 LNHNV and CDR2 YYDKDF (reference sequence). J gave up 4 bases and V 4 bases, and 8 bases lay outside the gene matches. The CDR3 DNA is TGTGCCACCAGCAAGACCGGACAGGGAATAGAGACCCAGTACTTC. As protein: CATSKTGQGIETQYF.

The rearrangement links TRBV7-9 to TRBJ1-5; the D gene is possibly TRBD1 (5 bases). Per the germline V gene, CDR1 is SEHNR and CDR2 is FQNEAQ (reference sequence). V gave up 0 bases and J gave up 12 bases, with 18 bases separating them. The CDR3 is made up of 15 amino acids. In nucleotides, the CDR3 is TGTGCCAGCAGCTTAGCCGGAGCCGTTCAAGGGGTCCAGCATTTT. Encoded protein: CASSLAGAVQGVQHF.

Remarks on this clonotype: Relative to the germline gene, one junction end is altered; a read error may explain this. V gene TRBV3-1 combines with J gene TRBJ2-5; D is uncertain. The germline gives CDR1 LGHDT, CDR2 YNNKEL (reference sequence). The CDR3 has 13 amino acids. The chain's CDR3 is CASSSPRGEAQYF. Written as DNA, the CDR3 is TGTGCCAGCAGTTCACCGAGAGGAGAGGCCCAGTACTTC.

This clonotype was detected once. V and J are TRBV5-1 and TRBJ2-2, with D possibly matching TRBD1 (6 bases). The CDR3 runs to 15 residues. With 2 bases removed from V and 3 bases from J, the gap between germline ends came to 11 bases. Germline V gene sequence: CDR1 SGHRS, CDR2 YFSETQ. This CDR3 is CASSFFGQYTGELFF. In nucleotides, the CDR3 is TGCGCCAGCAGCTTTTTCGGACAGTACACCGGGGAGCTGTTTTTT.

The chain recombines TRBV12-3 or TRBV12-4 with TRBJ2-4; 9 bases fit TRBD1. J lost 0 bases, V lost 6 bases, and 12 bases had no gene match. This CDR3 contains 18 residues. This chain's CDR3 is CASSRPGTGFPAKNIQYF. Here the CDR3 DNA reads TGTGCCAGCAGCCGTCCCGGGACAGGGTTCCCAGCCAAAAACATTCAGTACTTC.

This sequence joins TRBV2 and TRBJ1-4, with TRBD1 as a possible D gene (6 bases). Trimming removed 7 bases at V and 3 bases at J, with 15 bases between. This CDR3 has 15 amino acids. Germline loops: CDR1 SNHLY, CDR2 FYNNEI. CDR3 bases: TGTGCCAGCACGTGGACAGTCCCTTCTAATGAAAAACTGTTTTTT. Amino acid sequence: CASTWTVPSNEKLFF. Together with reference TRBV2 and TRBJ1-4, the CDR3 gives the full variable domain: EPEVTQTPSHQVTQMGQEVILRCVPISNHLYFYWYRQILGQKVEFLVSFYNNEISEKSEIFDDQFSVERPDGSNFTLKIRSTKLEDSAMYFCASTWTVPSNEKLFFGSGTQLSVL.

The genes are TRBV6-1 and TRBJ1-1; D remains unclear. This CDR3 is built from 15 residues. Germline CDR1 reads MNHNS; CDR2 reads SASEGT. The germline V and J ends were trimmed by 6 bases and 0 bases, with 14 bases remaining between them. CDR3: CASSGRGVMNTEAFF. DNA of the CDR3: TGTGCCAGCAGCGGGCGTGGGGTCATGAACACTGAAGCTTTCTTT.

This clonotype was detected once. V and J are TRBV7-2 and TRBJ1-4; 7 bases are shared with TRBD1. V trimming: 0 bases; J trimming: 6 bases; junction bases outside the gene matches: 1. The CDR3 loop spans 14 amino acids. Germline CDR1 is SGHTA and CDR2 is FQGNSA. The CDR3 DNA reads TGTGCCAGCAGCTTAGCCACAGGGGATGAAAAACTGTTTTTT. It translates to CASSLATGDEKLFF.

The chain combines TRBV3-1 with TRBJ2-4; D is possibly TRBD2 (7 bases). V was cut by 4 bases and J by 1 base, with 17 bases left in between. Germline V gene data show CDR1 as LGHDT and CDR2 as YNNKEL (reference sequence). The CDR3 runs 17 residues. The CDR3 DNA reads as TGTGCCAGCAGCCTACGGGGGGCGGGCTTGGCCAAAAACATTCAGTACTTC. Protein sequence: CASSLRGAGLAKNIQYF.

The chain has TRBV19 and TRBJ2-7, with 9 bases that match TRBD1. The CDR3 consists of 16 residues. Germline CDR1 reads LNHDA; CDR2 reads SQIVND (reference sequence). V was clipped by 3 bases and J by 3 bases; unmatched bases: 9. The CDR3 sequence is CASSIGGTGTFYEQYF. In nucleotides, the CDR3 is TGTGCCAGTAGTATCGGGGGGACAGGGACCTTCTACGAGCAGTACTTC.

The J gene is TRBJ2-3, the V gene TRBV7-3; D ambiguous. The V end lost 5 bases, the J end lost 0 bases, and 6 bases lay between the germline ends. The CDR3 is 13 residues long. Per the germline V gene, CDR1 is SGHTA and CDR2 is FQGTGA. The CDR3 loop reads CASSAPSTDTQYF. For the CDR3, the DNA is TGTGCCAGCAGCGCCCCTAGCACAGATACGCAGTATTTT.

The rearrangement links TRBV27 to TRBJ2-7; D is possibly TRBD1 (5 bases). CDR3 length: 13 residues. Looked up from germline, CDR1 is MNHEY and CDR2 is SMNVEV (reference sequence). CDR3 DNA: TGTGCTTACATCAGGGATCAGGGCTACGAGCAGTACGTC. It specifies CAYIRDQGYEQYV.

This clonotype showed up just once. The chain is built from TRBV7-9 and TRBJ2-1, with a tentative D call TRBD1 (6 bases). In germline, CDR1 is SEHNR, CDR2 FQNEAQ (reference sequence). V lost 6 bases to trimming and J lost 10 bases, with 16 bases between them. The CDR3 covers 13 residues. The CDR3 here is CASRPTNDREQFF. DNA of the CDR3: TGTGCCAGCAGACCTACAAACGACAGGGAGCAGTTCTTC.

The chain couples TRBV2 to TRBJ1-6; 9 bases are a match to TRBD1. The trim removed 6 bases at V and 5 bases at J, leaving 8 bases unmatched. Germline CDR1 and CDR2: SNHLY and FYNNEI. This CDR3 is 16 amino acids long. The CDR3, as DNA: TGTGCCAGCAGAGACGGGACAGGGACCAATAATTCACCCCTCCACTTT. It codes for CASRDGTGTNNSPLHF. Based on the CDR3 plus reference TRBV2 and TRBJ1-6, the full variable domain is EPEVTQTPSHQVTQMGQEVILRCVPISNHLYFYWYRQILGQKVEFLVSFYNNEISEKSEIFDDQFSVERPDGSNFTLKIRSTKLEDSAMYFCASRDGTGTNNSPLHFGNGTRLTVT.

The rearrangement links TRBV30 to TRBJ2-4; D call uncertain. Germline CDR1 reads GTSNPN; CDR2 reads SVGIG (reference sequence). V lost 2 bases and J 6 bases, leaving 11 bases between the germline ends. This CDR3 has 13 amino acids. The CDR3: CAWSRTPGNIQYF. For the CDR3, the DNA is TGTGCCTGGAGTCGCACCCCCGGAAACATTCAGTACTTC.

This chain uses TRBV14 with TRBJ2-7; tentatively, D is TRBD2 (5 bases). Per the germline V gene, CDR1 is SGHDN and CDR2 is FVKESK. Trimming shortened V by 3 bases and J by 4 bases, and 13 bases separated the two germline ends. The CDR3 sequence is 14 residues long. CDR3 in amino acids: CASSQVTGKYEQYF. CDR3 sequence (DNA): TGTGCCAGCAGCCAGGTGACGGGAAAATACGAGCAGTACTTC.

The chain combines TRBV6-1 with TRBJ2-7; TRBD1 matches at 8 bases. Trimming cost V 2 bases and J 3 bases; bases outside gene matches: 6. Germline lookup yields CDR1 MNHNS and CDR2 SASEGT. This CDR3 has 15 amino acids. The CDR3: CASSEWQGAHYEQYF. Here the CDR3 DNA reads TGTGCCAGCAGTGAATGGCAGGGGGCCCACTACGAGCAGTACTTC.

V gene TRBV24-1 combines with J gene TRBJ1-2; perhaps TRBD1 as D (5 bases). V shed 7 bases and J shed 1 base, with 12 bases lying between them. The CDR3 has 14 amino acids. Germline V gene data show CDR1 as KGHDR and CDR2 as SFDVKD. CDR3 sequence (DNA): TGTGCCACCAGAGGGACCGGGAGTAACTATGGCTACACCTTC. Translated: CATRGTGSNYGYTF.

The chain uses TRBV7-9 and TRBJ2-1; 9 nucleotides align to TRBD2. The CDR3 extends over 15 amino acids. V lost 5 bases to trimming and J lost 9 bases; unmatched junction nucleotides: 11. Germline values: CDR1 SEHNR, CDR2 FQNEAQ (reference sequence). The CDR3 region has the DNA TGTGCCAGCAGCGGGGCGGGAGGGCCAGGTGTTGAGCAGTTCTTC. Translation: CASSGAGGPGVEQFF.